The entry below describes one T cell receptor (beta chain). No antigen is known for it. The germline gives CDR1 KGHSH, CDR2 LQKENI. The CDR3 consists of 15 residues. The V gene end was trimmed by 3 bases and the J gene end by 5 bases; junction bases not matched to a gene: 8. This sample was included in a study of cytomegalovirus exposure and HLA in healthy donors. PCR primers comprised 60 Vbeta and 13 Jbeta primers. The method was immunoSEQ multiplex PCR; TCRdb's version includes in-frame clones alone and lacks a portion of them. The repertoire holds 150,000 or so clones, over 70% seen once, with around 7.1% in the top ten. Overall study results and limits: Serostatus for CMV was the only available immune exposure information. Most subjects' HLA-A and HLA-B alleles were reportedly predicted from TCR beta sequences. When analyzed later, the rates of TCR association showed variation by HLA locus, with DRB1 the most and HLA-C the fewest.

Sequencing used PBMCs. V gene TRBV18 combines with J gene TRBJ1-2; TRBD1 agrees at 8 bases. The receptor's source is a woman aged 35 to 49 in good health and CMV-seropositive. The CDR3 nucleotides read TGTGCCAGCTCACCCCCTGGGCAGGGGGCATATGGCTACACCTTC. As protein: CASSPPGQGAYGYTF.